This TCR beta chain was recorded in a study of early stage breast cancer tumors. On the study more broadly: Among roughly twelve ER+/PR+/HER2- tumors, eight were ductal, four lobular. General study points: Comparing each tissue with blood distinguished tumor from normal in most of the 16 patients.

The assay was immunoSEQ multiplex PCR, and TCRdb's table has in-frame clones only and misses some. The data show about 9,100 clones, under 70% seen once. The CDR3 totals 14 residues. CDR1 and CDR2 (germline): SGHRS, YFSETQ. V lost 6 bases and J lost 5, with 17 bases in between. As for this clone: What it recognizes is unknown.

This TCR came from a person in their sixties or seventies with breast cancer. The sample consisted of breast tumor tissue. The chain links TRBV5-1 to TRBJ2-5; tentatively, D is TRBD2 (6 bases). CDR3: CASTPEEGWETQYF. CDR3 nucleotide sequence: TGCGCCAGCACTCCAGAGGAGGGTTGGGAGACCCAGTACTTC.